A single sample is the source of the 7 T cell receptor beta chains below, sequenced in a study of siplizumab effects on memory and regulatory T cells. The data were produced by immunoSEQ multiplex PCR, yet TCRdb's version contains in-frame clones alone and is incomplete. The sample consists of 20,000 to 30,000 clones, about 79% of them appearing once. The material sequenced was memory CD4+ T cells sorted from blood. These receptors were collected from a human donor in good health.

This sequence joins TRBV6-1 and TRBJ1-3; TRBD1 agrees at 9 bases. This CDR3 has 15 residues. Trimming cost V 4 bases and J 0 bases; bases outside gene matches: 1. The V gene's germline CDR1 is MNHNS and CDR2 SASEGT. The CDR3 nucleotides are TGTGCCAGCAGTGCGACAGGGGGCTCTGGAAACACCATATATTTT. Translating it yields CASSATGGSGNTIYF.

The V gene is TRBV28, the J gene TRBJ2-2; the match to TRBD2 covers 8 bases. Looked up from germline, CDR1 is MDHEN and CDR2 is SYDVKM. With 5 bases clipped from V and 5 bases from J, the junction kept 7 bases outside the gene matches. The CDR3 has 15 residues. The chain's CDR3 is CASSRSGSGTGELFF. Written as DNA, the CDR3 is TGTGCCAGCAGTCGGAGCGGGAGTGGGACCGGGGAGCTGTTTTTT.

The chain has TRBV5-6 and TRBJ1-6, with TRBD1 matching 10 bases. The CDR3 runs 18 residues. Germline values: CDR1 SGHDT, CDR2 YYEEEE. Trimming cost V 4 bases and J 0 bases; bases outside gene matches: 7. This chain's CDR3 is CASSGRDRGSSYNSPLHF. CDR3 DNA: TGTGCCAGCAGCGGTCGGGACAGGGGAAGCTCCTATAATTCACCCCTCCACTTT.

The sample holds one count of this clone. In DNA, the CDR3 is TGCGCCAGCAGCCCAGAGCCTAGCACAGATACGCAGTATTTT. It encodes CASSPEPSTDTQYF. The chain employs TRBV5-1 and TRBJ2-3; no reliable D call. The CDR3 is 14 amino acids. V lost 4 bases and J lost 0, with 9 bases in between. The germline V gene encodes CDR1 SGHRS and CDR2 YFSETQ.

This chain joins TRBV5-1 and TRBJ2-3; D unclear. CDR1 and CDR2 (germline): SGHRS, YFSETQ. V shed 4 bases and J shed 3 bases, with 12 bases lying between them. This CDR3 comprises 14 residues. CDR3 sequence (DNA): TGCGCCAGCAGCGCCCCTCCTAGGACAGATACGCAGTATTTT. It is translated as CASSAPPRTDTQYF.

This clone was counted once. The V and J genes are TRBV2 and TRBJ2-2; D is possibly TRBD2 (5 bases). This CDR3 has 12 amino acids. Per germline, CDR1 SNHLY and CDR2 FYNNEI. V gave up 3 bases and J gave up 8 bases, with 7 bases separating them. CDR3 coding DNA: TGTGCCAGCAGTGACGGGGTAGGGGAGCTGTTTTTT. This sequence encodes CASSDGVGELFF. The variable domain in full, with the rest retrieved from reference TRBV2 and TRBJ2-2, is EPEVTQTPSHQVTQMGQEVILRCVPISNHLYFYWYRQILGQKVEFLVSFYNNEISEKSEIFDDQFSVERPDGSNFTLKIRSTKLEDSAMYFCASSDGVGELFFGEGSRLTVL.

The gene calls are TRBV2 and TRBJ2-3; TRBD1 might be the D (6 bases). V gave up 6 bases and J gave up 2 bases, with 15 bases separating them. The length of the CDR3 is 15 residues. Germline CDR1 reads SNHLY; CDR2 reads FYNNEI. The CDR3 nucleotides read TGTGCCAGCAGGCCGGACAGAGGGATCACAGATACGCAGTATTTT. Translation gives CASRPDRGITDTQYF.